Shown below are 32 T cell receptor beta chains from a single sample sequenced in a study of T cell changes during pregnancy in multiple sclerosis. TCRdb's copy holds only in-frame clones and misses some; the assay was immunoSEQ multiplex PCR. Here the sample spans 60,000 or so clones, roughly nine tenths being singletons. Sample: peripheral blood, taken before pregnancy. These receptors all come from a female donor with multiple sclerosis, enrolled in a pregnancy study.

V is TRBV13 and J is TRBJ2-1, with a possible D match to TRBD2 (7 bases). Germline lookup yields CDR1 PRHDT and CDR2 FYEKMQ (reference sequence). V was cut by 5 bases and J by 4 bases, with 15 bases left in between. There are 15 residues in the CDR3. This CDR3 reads CASSLGGPSYNEQFF. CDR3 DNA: TGTGCCAGCAGCCTCGGGGGGCCTTCTTACAATGAGCAGTTCTTC.

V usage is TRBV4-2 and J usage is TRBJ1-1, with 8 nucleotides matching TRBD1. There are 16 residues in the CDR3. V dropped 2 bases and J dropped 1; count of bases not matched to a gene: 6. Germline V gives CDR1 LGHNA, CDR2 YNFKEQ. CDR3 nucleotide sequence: TGTGCCAGCAGCCAACTTCGACAGGGGCAGAACACTGAAGCTTTCTTT. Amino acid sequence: CASSQLRQGQNTEAFF.

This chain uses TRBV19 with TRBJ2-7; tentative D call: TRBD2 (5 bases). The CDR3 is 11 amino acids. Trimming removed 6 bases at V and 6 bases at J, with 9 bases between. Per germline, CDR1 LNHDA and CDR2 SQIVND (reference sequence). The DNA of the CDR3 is TGTGCCAGTAGGACGGCGGGCGAGCAGTACTTC. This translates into CASRTAGEQYF.

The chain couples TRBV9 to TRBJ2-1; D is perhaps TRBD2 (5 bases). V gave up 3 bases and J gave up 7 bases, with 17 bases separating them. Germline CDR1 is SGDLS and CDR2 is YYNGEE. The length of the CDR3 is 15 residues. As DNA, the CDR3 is TGTGCCAGCAGCGCCGCTAGCATGTGGGGTAATGAGCAGTTCTTC. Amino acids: CASSAASMWGNEQFF.

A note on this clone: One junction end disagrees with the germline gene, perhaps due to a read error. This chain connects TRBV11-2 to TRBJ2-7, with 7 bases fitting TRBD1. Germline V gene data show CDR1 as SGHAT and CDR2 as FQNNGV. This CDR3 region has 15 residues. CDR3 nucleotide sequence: TGTGCCAGTCTTGTTTGGGGCAGGGGGTCCTCCGAGCAGTACTTC. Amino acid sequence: CASLVWGRGSSEQYF.

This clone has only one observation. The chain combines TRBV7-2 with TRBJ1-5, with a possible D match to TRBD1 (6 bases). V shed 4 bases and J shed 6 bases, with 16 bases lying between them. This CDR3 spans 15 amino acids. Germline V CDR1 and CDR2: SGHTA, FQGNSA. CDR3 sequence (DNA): TGTGCCAGCAGCTCTGGGGGGGCGACAGGTCAGCCCCAGCATTTT. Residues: CASSSGGATGQPQHF. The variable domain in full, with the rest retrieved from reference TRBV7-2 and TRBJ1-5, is GAGVSQSPSNKVTEKGKDVELRCDPISGHTALYWYRQSLGQGLEFLIYFQGNSAPDKSGLPSDRFSAERTGGSVSTLTIQRTQQEDSAVYLCASSSGGATGQPQHFGDGTRLSIL.

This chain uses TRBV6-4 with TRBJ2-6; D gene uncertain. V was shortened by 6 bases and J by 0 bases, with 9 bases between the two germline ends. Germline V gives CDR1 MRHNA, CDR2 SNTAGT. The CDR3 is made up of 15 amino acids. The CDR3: CASSQSRSGANVLTF. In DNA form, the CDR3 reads TGTGCCAGCAGCCAAAGCCGCTCTGGGGCCAACGTCCTGACTTTC.

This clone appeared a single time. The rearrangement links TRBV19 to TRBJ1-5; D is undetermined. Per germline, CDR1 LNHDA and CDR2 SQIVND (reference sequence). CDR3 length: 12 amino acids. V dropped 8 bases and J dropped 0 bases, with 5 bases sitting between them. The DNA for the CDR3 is TGTGCCAGTCGACATAGCAATCAGCCCCAGCATTTT. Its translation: CASRHSNQPQHF.

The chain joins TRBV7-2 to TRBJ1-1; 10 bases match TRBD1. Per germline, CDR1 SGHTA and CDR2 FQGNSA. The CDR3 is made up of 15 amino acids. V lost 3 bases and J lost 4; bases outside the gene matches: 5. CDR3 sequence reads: CASSFRQGASTEAFF. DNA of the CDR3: TGTGCCAGCAGCTTCCGACAGGGGGCTTCCACTGAAGCTTTCTTT.

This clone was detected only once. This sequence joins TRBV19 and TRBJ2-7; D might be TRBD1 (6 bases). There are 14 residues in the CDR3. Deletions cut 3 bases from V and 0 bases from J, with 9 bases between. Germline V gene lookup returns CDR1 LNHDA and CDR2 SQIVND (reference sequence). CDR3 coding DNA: TGTGCCAGTAGTATTGACAGGAGCTCCTACGAGCAGTACTTC. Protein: CASSIDRSSYEQYF.

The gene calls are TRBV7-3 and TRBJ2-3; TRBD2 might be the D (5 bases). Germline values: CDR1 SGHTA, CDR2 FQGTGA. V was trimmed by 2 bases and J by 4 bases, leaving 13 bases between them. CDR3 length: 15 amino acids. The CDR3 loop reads CASSLGRVGADTQYF. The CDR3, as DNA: TGTGCCAGCAGCTTAGGAAGGGTCGGGGCAGATACGCAGTATTTT.

The DNA of the CDR3 is TGTGCCAGCAGTGCCGACAGAGGAAGGTCACCCCTCCACTTT. The encoded protein is CASSADRGRSPLHF. The rearrangement links TRBV6-5 to TRBJ1-6, with D maybe TRBD1 (5 bases). V lost 5 bases and J lost 10, with 15 bases in between. CDR3 size: 14 residues. Germline CDR1 MNHEY, CDR2 SVGAGI.

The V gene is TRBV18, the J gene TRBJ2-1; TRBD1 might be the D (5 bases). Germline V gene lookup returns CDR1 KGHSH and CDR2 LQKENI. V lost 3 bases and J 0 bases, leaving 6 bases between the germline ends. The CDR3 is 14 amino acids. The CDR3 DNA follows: TGTGCCAGCTCACCTCAGGGCTCCTACAATGAGCAGTTCTTC. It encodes CASSPQGSYNEQFF.

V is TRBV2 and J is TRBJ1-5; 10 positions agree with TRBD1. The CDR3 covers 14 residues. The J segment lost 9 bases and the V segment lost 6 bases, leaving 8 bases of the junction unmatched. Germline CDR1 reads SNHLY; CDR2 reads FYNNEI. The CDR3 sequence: CASSERTGGRPQHF. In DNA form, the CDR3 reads TGTGCCAGCAGCGAAAGGACAGGGGGACGGCCCCAGCATTTT.

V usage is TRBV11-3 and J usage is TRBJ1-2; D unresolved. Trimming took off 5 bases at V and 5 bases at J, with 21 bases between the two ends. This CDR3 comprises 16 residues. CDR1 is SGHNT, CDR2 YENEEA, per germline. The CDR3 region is CASSHKSGGVNYGYTF. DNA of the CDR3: TGTGCCAGCAGCCACAAGTCCGGAGGAGTCAATTATGGCTACACCTTC.

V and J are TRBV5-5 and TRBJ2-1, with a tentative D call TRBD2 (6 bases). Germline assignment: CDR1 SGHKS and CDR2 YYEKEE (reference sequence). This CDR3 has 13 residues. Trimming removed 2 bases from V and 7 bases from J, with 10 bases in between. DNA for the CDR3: TGTGCCAGCAGCTTATACGGGGGTAATGAGCAGTTCTTC. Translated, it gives CASSLYGGNEQFF.

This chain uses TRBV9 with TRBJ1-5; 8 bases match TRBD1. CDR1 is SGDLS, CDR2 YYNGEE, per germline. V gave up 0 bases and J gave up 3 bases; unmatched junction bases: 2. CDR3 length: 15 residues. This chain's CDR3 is CASSVGQGNNQPQHF. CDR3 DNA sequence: TGTGCCAGCAGCGTAGGACAGGGGAACAATCAGCCCCAGCATTTT.

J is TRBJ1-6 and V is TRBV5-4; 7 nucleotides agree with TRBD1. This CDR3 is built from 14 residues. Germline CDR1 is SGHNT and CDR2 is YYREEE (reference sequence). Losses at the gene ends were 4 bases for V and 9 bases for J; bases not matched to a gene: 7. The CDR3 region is CASSPDRNLSPLHF. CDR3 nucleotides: TGTGCCAGCAGCCCGGACAGGAATCTTTCACCCCTCCACTTT.

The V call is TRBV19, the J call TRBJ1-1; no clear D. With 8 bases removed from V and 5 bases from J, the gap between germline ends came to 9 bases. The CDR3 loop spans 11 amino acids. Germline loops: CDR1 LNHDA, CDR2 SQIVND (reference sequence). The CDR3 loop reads CASQDRTEAFF. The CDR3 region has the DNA TGTGCCAGTCAGGATAGGACTGAAGCTTTCTTT.

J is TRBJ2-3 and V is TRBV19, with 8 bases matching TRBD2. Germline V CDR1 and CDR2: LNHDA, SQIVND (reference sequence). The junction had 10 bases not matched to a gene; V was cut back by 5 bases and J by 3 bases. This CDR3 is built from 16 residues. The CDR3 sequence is CASSGLSGASTDTQYF. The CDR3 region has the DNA TGTGCCAGTAGTGGCCTTAGCGGGGCATCGACAGATACGCAGTATTTT. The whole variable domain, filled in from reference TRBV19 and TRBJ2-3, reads DGGITQSPKYLFRKEGQNVTLSCEQNLNHDAMYWYRQDPGQGLRLIYYSQIVNDFQKGDIAEGYSVSREKKESFPLTVTSAQKNPTAFYLCASSGLSGASTDTQYFGPGTRLTVL.

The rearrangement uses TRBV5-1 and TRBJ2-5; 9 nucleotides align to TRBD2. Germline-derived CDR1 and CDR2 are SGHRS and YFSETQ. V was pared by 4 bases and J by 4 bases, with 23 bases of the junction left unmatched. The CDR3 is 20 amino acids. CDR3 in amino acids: CASSPRKVSGGAGGRETQYF. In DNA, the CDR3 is TGCGCCAGCAGCCCGAGAAAAGTGAGTGGCGGAGCGGGGGGACGAGAGACCCAGTACTTC.

The CDR3, as DNA: TGTGCCAGCAGCTTAGGTGAGGGAGTCGGCACTGAAGCTTTCTTT. It translates to CASSLGEGVGTEAFF. The chain carries TRBV7-9 and TRBJ1-1; D ambiguous. CDR1 is SEHNR, CDR2 FQNEAQ, per germline (reference sequence). There are 15 residues in the CDR3. V was clipped by 1 base and J by 4 bases, with 13 bases between them.

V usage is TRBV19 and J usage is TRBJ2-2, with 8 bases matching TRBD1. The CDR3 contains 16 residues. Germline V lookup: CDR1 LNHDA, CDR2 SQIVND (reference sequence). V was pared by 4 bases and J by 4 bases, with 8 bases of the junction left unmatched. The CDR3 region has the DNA TGTGCCAGTAGTACCGGACAGGGAATGGGCACCGGGGAGCTGTTTTTT. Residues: CASSTGQGMGTGELFF.

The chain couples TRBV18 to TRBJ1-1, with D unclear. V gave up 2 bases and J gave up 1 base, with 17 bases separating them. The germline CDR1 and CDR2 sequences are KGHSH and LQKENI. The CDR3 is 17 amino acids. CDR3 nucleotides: TGTGCCAGCTCACCAAAGCTCGGGGAGGGATCGAACACTGAAGCTTTCTTT. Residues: CASSPKLGEGSNTEAFF.

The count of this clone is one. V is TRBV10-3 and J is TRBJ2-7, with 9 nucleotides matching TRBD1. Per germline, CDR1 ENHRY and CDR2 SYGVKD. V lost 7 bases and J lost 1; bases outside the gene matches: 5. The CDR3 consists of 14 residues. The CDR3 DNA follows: TGTGCCATCACCGGGACAGGGAGATCCTACGAGCAGTACTTC. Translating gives CAITGTGRSYEQYF.

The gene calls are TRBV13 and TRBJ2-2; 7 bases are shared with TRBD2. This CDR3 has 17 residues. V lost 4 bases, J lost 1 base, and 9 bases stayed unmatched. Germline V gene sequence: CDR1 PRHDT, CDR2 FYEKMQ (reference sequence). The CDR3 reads CASSSTSGGGNTGELFF. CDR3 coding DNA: TGTGCCAGCAGCTCCACATCTGGGGGGGGGAACACCGGGGAGCTGTTTTTT.

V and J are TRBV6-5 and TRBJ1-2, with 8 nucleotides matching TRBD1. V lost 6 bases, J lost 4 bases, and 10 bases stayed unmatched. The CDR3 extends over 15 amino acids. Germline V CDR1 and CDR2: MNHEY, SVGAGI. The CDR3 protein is CASRETGALRYGYTF. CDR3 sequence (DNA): TGTGCCAGCAGAGAGACAGGGGCCCTTCGCTATGGCTACACCTTC.

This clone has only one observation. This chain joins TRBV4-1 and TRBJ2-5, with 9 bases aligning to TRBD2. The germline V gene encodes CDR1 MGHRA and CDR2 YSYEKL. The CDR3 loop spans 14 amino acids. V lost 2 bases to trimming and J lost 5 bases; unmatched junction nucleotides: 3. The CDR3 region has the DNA TGCGCCAGCAGCCAACTAGCGGGGTCGGAGACCCAGTACTTC. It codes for CASSQLAGSETQYF.

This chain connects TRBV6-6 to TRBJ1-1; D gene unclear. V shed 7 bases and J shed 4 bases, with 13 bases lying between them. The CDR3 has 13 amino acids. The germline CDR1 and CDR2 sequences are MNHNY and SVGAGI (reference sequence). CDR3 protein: CASTRGLGTEAFF. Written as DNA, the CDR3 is TGTGCCAGCACCCGAGGACTTGGCACTGAAGCTTTCTTT.

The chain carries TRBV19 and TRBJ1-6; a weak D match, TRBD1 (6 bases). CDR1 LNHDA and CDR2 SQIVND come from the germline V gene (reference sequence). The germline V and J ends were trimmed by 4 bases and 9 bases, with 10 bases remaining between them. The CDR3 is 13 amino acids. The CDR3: CASSTRGGSPLHF. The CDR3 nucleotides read TGTGCCAGTAGTACCAGAGGGGGTTCACCCCTCCACTTT.

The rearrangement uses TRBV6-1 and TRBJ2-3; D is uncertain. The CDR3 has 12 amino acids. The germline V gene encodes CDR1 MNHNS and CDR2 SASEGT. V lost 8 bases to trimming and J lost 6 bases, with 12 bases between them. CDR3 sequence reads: CASAPPGDTQYF. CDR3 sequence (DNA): TGTGCCAGCGCTCCCCCCGGGGATACGCAGTATTTT.

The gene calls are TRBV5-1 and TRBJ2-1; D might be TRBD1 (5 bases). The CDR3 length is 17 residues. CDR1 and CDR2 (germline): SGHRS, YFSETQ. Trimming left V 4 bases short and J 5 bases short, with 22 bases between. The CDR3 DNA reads TGCGCCAGCAGCCTCCGAATAGGGATCAGGGCCGACAATGAGCAGTTCTTC. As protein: CASSLRIGIRADNEQFF.